This T cell receptor (beta chain) was sequenced during a study of PD-1 and CTLA-4 blockade in melanoma. This table comes from immunoSEQ multiplex PCR, and its TCRdb copy is limited to in-frame clones, with some not included. This table holds approximately 17,000 clones, about 71% found once. Trimming took 5 bases from V and 6 from J; bases not matched to a gene: 7. Per germline, CDR1 LGHDT and CDR2 YNNKEL (reference sequence). The CDR3 contains 15 residues. The rearrangement uses TRBV3-1 (or the pseudogene TRBV3-2) and TRBJ2-2, with 9 bases matching TRBD2. The sequence was collected from a human donor with melanoma. The sequenced sample was CD8+ T cells from peripheral blood, obtained from a patient given anti-PD-1 treatment. The CDR3 nucleotides read TGTGCCAGCAGCTTCCGGACTAGCGTGGCCGGGGAGCTGTTTTTT. Translation gives CASSFRTSVAGELFF.